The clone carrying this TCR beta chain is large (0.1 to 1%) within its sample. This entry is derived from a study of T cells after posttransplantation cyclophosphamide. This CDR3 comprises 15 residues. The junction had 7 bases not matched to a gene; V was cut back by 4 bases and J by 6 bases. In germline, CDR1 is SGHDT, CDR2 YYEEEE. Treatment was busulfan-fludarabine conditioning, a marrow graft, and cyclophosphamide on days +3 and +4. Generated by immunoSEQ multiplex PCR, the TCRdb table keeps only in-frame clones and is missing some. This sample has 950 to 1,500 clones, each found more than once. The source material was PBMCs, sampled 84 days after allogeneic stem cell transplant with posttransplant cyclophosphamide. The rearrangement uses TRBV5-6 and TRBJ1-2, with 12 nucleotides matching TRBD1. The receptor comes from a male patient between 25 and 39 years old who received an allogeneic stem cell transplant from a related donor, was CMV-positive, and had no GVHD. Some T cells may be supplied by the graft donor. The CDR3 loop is CASSTGTGGADGYTF. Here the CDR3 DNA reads TGTGCCAGCAGCACTGGGACAGGGGGCGCAGATGGCTACACCTTC.